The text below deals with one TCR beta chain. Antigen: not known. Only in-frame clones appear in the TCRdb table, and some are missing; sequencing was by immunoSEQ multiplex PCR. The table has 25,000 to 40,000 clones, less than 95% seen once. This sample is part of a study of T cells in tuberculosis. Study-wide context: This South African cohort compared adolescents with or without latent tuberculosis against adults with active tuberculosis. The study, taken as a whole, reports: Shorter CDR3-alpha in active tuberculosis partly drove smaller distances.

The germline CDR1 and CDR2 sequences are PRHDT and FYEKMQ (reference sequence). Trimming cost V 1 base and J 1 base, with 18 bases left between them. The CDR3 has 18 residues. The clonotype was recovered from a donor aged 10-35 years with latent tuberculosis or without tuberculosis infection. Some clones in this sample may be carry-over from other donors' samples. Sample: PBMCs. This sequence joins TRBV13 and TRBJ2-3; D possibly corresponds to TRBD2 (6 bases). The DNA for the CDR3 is TGTGCCAGCAGCTTAGCGGACATTTGGGGAGGAGGCACAGATACGCAGTATTTT. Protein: CASSLADIWGGGTDTQYF.